The 10 T cell receptor beta chains given below trace back to one sample, sequenced in a study of blood T cell repertoires in COVID-19. Profiled with immunoSEQ multiplex PCR; TCRdb holds only in-frame clones, not every one. The table includes about 120,000 clones, 65% to 85% detected once. Sequenced sample: peripheral blood. These receptors were collected from a man aged 45-65 years with acute or convalescent COVID-19.

The chain is built from TRBV7-6 and TRBJ2-1; TRBD2 aligns across 11 bases. V lost 5 bases to trimming and J lost 8 bases; unmatched junction nucleotides: 5. The germline gives CDR1 SGHVS, CDR2 FNYEAQ. The CDR3 covers 14 residues. CDR3 DNA sequence: TGTGCCAGCAGCCAAGGACTAGCGGGCGATGAGCAGTTCTTC. Amino acid sequence: CASSQGLAGDEQFF.

The count of this clone is one. The CDR3 loop is CASSIDKGTSFIYNEQFF. CDR3 nucleotides: TGTGCCAGTAGTATTGATAAAGGGACTAGCTTTATTTACAATGAGCAGTTCTTC. This rearrangement joins TRBV19 to TRBJ2-1; 9 bases agree with TRBD2. CDR1 LNHDA and CDR2 SQIVND come from the germline V gene (reference sequence). The CDR3 is 18 residues long. The V gene end was trimmed by 3 bases and the J gene end by 4 bases; junction bases not matched to a gene: 13.

The chain is built from TRBV6-6 and TRBJ1-4; 7 nucleotides line up with TRBD1. Germline assignment: CDR1 MNHNY and CDR2 SVGAGI (reference sequence). The CDR3 extends over 15 amino acids. The J segment lost 0 bases and the V segment lost 2 bases, leaving 0 bases of the junction unmatched. DNA of the CDR3: TGTGCCAGCAGTTACGGGACAGCAACTAATGAAAAACTGTTTTTT. Amino acid sequence: CASSYGTATNEKLFF.

The chain carries TRBV14 and TRBJ2-7; D unclear. Germline CDR1 is SGHDN and CDR2 is FVKESK. The CDR3 has 13 amino acids. V was cut by 1 base and J by 2 bases, with 6 bases left in between. This chain's CDR3 is CASSQVGPYEQYF. CDR3 coding DNA: TGTGCCAGCAGCCAAGTCGGTCCCTACGAGCAGTACTTC.

The rearrangement links TRBV10-3 to TRBJ2-2; tentatively, D is TRBD1 (5 bases). The V gene lost 8 bases and the J gene lost 7 bases, with 17 bases spanning the gap. The length of the CDR3 is 14 residues. CDR1 ENHRY and CDR2 SYGVKD come from the germline V gene. The CDR3 spells CAIEAAGQSGELFF. CDR3 in DNA: TGTGCCATCGAGGCAGCAGGGCAAAGCGGGGAGCTGTTTTTT.

The rearrangement uses TRBV6-5 and TRBJ2-2, with 7 bases aligning to TRBD1. Trimming cost V 5 bases and J 0 bases; bases outside gene matches: 3. The CDR3 loop spans 15 amino acids. Germline V gene sequence: CDR1 MNHEY, CDR2 SVGAGI. The DNA for the CDR3 is TGTGCCAGCAGTCTCGGGACAGCGAACACCGGGGAGCTGTTTTTT. It translates to CASSLGTANTGELFF.

This clone came up a few times. V usage is TRBV11-2 and J usage is TRBJ1-2; D is undetermined. The CDR3 contains 13 residues. The V and J ends lost 5 bases and 13 bases respectively, with 20 bases between them. Germline CDR1 reads SGHAT; CDR2 reads FQNNGV. CDR3 protein: CASSPPWAPMPTF. The CDR3 region has the DNA TGTGCCAGCAGCCCCCCCTGGGCCCCAATGCCCACCTTC.

This clone turned up a few times. The chain has TRBV15 and TRBJ1-2; TRBD1 is a possible D gene (5 bases). CDR3 length: 15 amino acids. Germline V gene sequence: CDR1 LNHNV, CDR2 YYDKDF (reference sequence). Trimming removed 1 base at V and 5 bases at J, with 14 bases between. The chain's CDR3 is CATSRANVGGYGYTF. CDR3 nucleotides: TGTGCCACCAGCAGAGCCAACGTCGGGGGTTATGGCTACACCTTC.

This clone was counted a few times. One junction end does not reproduce the germline sequence, and a read error may be involved. The rearrangement joins TRBV3-1 (or the pseudogene TRBV3-2) to TRBJ1-4; D ambiguous. The CDR3 consists of 11 residues. Germline assignment: CDR1 LGHDT and CDR2 YNNKEL (reference sequence). Written as DNA, the CDR3 is TGTGCCAGCAGCCAAGATTGGAGCATCCTGTGG. It encodes CASSQDWSILW.

This clone showed up just once. V is TRBV5-6 and J is TRBJ2-7; the D is unclear. The CDR3 has 14 amino acids. In germline, CDR1 is SGHDT, CDR2 YYEEEE. V was cut by 3 bases and J by 2 bases, with 12 bases left in between. CDR3 protein: CASSSGQWTYEQYF. The CDR3 DNA is TGTGCCAGCAGCTCTGGGCAATGGACCTACGAGCAGTACTTC. Full variable domain (rest looked up from reference TRBV5-6 and TRBJ2-7): DAGVTQSPTHLIKTRGQQVTLRCSPKSGHDTVSWYQQALGQGPQFIFQYYEEEERQRGNFPDRFSGHQFPNYSSELNVNALLLGDSALYLCASSSGQWTYEQYFGPGTRLTVT.